This is a list of T cell receptor beta chains from one sample in a study of monozygotic twins with inflammatory bowel disease. Using the 5' RACE reads, TCRdb records one entry per CDR3 protein without DNA. The repertoire table contains some 440,000 distinct CDR3 sequences. The sample comprised blood. The receptors were sampled from a human donor with ulcerative colitis or Crohn's disease, or a healthy co-twin of an affected twin (not recorded which). Both conserved end residues are part of each CDR3.

CASSFKGLADYEQYF	TRBJ2-7	TRBV12-3/TRBV12-4
CASSLGTGYLYEQYF	TRBJ2-7	TRBV5-4
CASSGLAGGIAHEQYF	TRBJ2-7	TRBV11-2
CATRSRGSGNTIYF	TRBJ1-3	TRBV10-3
CASSLMGRTDRQETQYF	TRBJ2-5	TRBV7-3
CASSGKGQSSYNEQFF	TRBJ2-1	TRBV5-1
CASSESGLPNQPQHF	TRBJ1-5	TRBV9
CASSPGDSGRGNTEAFF	TRBJ1-1	TRBV18
CASSTPARGHEQYF	TRBJ2-7	TRBV7-9
CASSESELPTPYEQYF	TRBJ2-7	TRBV6-1
CSVEPGVPGELFF	TRBJ2-2	TRBV29-1
CASSETGLRGDTQYF	TRBJ2-3	TRBV7-3
CASSMEGQGTYEQYF	TRBJ2-7	TRBV19
CASSTPTGLYTDTQYF	TRBJ2-3	TRBV11-2
CASSGISGDTGELFF	TRBJ2-2	TRBV19
CASSLGDSGTAYNEQFF	TRBJ2-1	TRBV11-1
CASSLTGAVYNEQFF	TRBJ2-1	TRBV5-1
CASRVGYTEAFF	TRBJ1-1	TRBV12-3/TRBV12-4
CATSRDTSFMETQYF	TRBJ2-5	TRBV15
CASTPGQMNEKLFF	TRBJ1-4	TRBV3-1
CASSRDRLQETQYF	TRBJ2-5	TRBV7-6
CASSYPPWGKQFF	TRBJ2-1	TRBV12-3/TRBV12-4
CASSYMENTEAFF	TRBJ1-1	TRBV6-5
CASSQEMTSGQYF	TRBJ2-3	TRBV4-1
CASSPQTGGEGYTF	TRBJ1-2	TRBV7-9
CASMVLGRDGSYEQYF	TRBJ2-7	TRBV28
CASTKPTGLGTEAFF	TRBJ1-1	TRBV6-1
CASSLQLSYEQYF	TRBJ2-7	TRBV12-3/TRBV12-4